These 23 T cell receptor beta chains came from one sample sequenced in a study of spatial heterogeneity in lung cancer. Time point of the sample: sample taken at primary tumor resection. TCRdb itself ran the 5' RACE reads through MiXCR, one entry per CDR3 protein. The sample yields just under 7,500 distinct CDR3 sequences, around 7% seen once. These TCRs are of unknown antigen specificity. Study-wide results and limits: Within tumors, counts of expanded alpha and beta TCRs tracked tumor mutation counts.

The source was lung tumor tissue, collected at surgery. The receptors shown here come from a male donor with early-stage non-small cell lung cancer.

This chain uses TRBV3-1 with TRBJ1-3, with no clear D. This CDR3 spans 12 amino acids. V was cut by 0 bases and J by 7 bases, with 4 bases left in between. CDR1 LGHDT and CDR2 YNNKEL come from the germline V gene (reference sequence). For the CDR3, the DNA is TGTGCCAGCAGCCAAGAGACCAACACCATATATTTT. It codes for CASSQETNTIYF. Full variable domain (missing parts from reference TRBV3-1 and TRBJ1-3): DTAVSQTPKYLVTQMGNDKSIKCEQNLGHDTMYWYKQDSKKFLKIMFSYNNKELIINETVPNRFSPKSPDKAHLNLHINSLELGDSAVYFCASSQETNTIYFGEGSWLTVV.

By sample share, this clonotype is large. The chain employs TRBV30 and TRBJ1-1; D gene unclear. Trimming took off 1 base at V and 8 bases at J, with 14 bases between the two ends. The CDR3 covers 13 residues. Germline V gene lookup returns CDR1 GTSNPN and CDR2 SVGIG (reference sequence). The CDR3 DNA follows: TGTGCCTGGAGTGACCTCCTCCCGGGGGAAGCTTTCTTT. This encodes CAWSDLLPGEAFF.

In its sample, this clonotype was seen a few times. The chain has TRBV12-3 or TRBV12-4 and TRBJ2-7; 11 bases map to TRBD2. The V segment lost 3 bases and the J segment 2 bases; nucleotides outside the gene matches: 12. The CDR3 spans 18 residues. The CDR3 nucleotides read TGTGCCAGCAGTTTGCAGATTTCTAGCGGGAGGACGCCCTACGAGCAGTACTTC. Protein product: CASSLQISSGRTPYEQYF.

By frequency in the sample, this clonotype is medium-sized. Compared with germline, one end of the junction differs, possibly owing to a read error. This sequence joins TRBV5-1 and TRBJ2-5; 7 bases are shared with TRBD2. The CDR3 sequence is 15 residues long. CDR1 is SGHRS and CDR2 is YFSETQ in the germline V gene. This CDR3 is CASSLGGRTGETQYF. The CDR3 coding sequence is TGCGCCAGCAGTTTGGGAGGGAGAACGGGAGAGACCCAGTACTTC.

Sample share makes this clonotype medium-sized. The chain joins TRBV24-1 to TRBJ2-5; possibly TRBD2 for D (6 bases). V shed 6 bases and J shed 3 bases, with 13 bases lying between them. Germline lookup yields CDR1 KGHDR and CDR2 SFDVKD. The CDR3 is 14 amino acids. The CDR3 loop is CATSPWGGEETQYF. The CDR3 bases are TGTGCCACCAGTCCCTGGGGCGGGGAAGAGACCCAGTACTTC.

The genes are TRBV2 and TRBJ2-7; 8 bases fit TRBD2. Germline V gene lookup returns CDR1 SNHLY and CDR2 FYNNEI. This CDR3 region has 15 residues. V lost 2 bases and J lost 6; bases outside the gene matches: 9. CDR3 DNA sequence: TGTGCCAGCAGTGAAAGAACTAGCGGACTAGCCGAGCAGTACTTC. This translates into CASSERTSGLAEQYF.

This clonotype occurred many times. CDR3 in DNA: TGTGCCAGCAAACAGGGGGCGCGGATGAACACTGAAGCTTTCTTT. Translating it yields CASKQGARMNTEAFF. The chain employs TRBV6-1 and TRBJ1-1; TRBD1 agrees at 9 bases. CDR1 and CDR2 (germline): MNHNS, SASEGT. The CDR3 sequence is 15 residues long. V gave up 7 bases and J gave up 0 bases; unmatched junction bases: 6.

In its sample, this clonotype was seen many times. The gene calls are TRBV18 and TRBJ2-7; D ambiguous. Germline CDR1 is KGHSH and CDR2 is LQKENI. The CDR3 consists of 15 residues. V lost 6 bases and J 3 bases, leaving 18 bases between the germline ends. CDR3 in DNA: TGTGCCAGCTCGCCTTCGACCAGCCGGTACTACGAGCAGTACTTC. It specifies CASSPSTSRYYEQYF.

This clonotype is judged medium-sized. V gene TRBV5-6 combines with J gene TRBJ2-7; D may be TRBD2 (6 bases). Between the trimmed V and J ends, which lost 1 base and 6 bases, there was a span of 11 bases. Looked up from germline, CDR1 is SGHDT and CDR2 is YYEEEE. The length of the CDR3 is 13 residues. In DNA, the CDR3 is TGTGCCAGCAGCTTGTGGGGAGGAGGCGAGCAGTACTTC. It translates to CASSLWGGGEQYF. Full variable domain (rest looked up from reference TRBV5-6 and TRBJ2-7): DAGVTQSPTHLIKTRGQQVTLRCSPKSGHDTVSWYQQALGQGPQFIFQYYEEEERQRGNFPDRFSGHQFPNYSSELNVNALLLGDSALYLCASSLWGGGEQYFGPGTRLTVT.

This clonotype is deemed medium-sized. For the CDR3, the DNA is TGCAGTGCTAATCGTATGGCTAGCGGGAACGGTGAGCAGTTCTTC. As protein: CSANRMASGNGEQFF. V usage is TRBV20-1 and J usage is TRBJ2-1; 9 nucleotides agree with TRBD2. The V gene end was trimmed by 4 bases and the J gene end by 9 bases; junction bases not matched to a gene: 13. The germline gives CDR1 DFQATT, CDR2 SNEGSKA (reference sequence). CDR3 length equals 15 residues.

On this clonotype: A much larger clone lies a single base off, so this may be a read error. The chain joins TRBV7-6 to TRBJ2-5, with 7 bases fitting TRBD2. Germline values: CDR1 SGHVS, CDR2 FNYEAQ. The CDR3 runs to 14 residues. Written as DNA, the CDR3 is TGTGCCAGCAGCCGAGACGGGGGAGGGGAGACCCAGCACTTC. It yields the protein CASSRDGGGETQHF.

This clonotype was detected many times. The chain recombines TRBV5-1 with TRBJ2-5; no definite D call. V lost 1 base to trimming and J lost 5 bases, with 9 bases between them. The germline CDR1 and CDR2 sequences are SGHRS and YFSETQ. CDR3 length: 13 amino acids. This CDR3 reads CASSLWAGETQYF. In DNA, the CDR3 is TGCGCCAGCAGCTTGTGGGCCGGGGAGACCCAGTACTTC.

This clonotype is categorized as medium-sized. V is TRBV5-1 and J is TRBJ2-4; 8 bases line up with TRBD1. Germline-derived CDR1 and CDR2 are SGHRS and YFSETQ. The CDR3 has 18 amino acids. The V gene end was trimmed by 3 bases and the J gene end by 0 bases; junction bases not matched to a gene: 11. CDR3 DNA sequence: TGCGCCAGCAGCTGGCCCTTAACAGGGGGTCTAGCCAAAAACATTCAGTACTTC. This gives the protein CASSWPLTGGLAKNIQYF.

By sample fraction, this clonotype is medium-sized (0.01 to 0.1%). The chain carries TRBV5-1 and TRBJ2-5, with TRBD1 identical over 7 bases. Germline V lookup: CDR1 SGHRS, CDR2 YFSETQ. J was trimmed by 2 bases and V by 4 bases; bases with no gene match: 5. The CDR3 runs to 14 residues. CDR3 sequence reads: CASSPWDRQETQYF. Here the CDR3 DNA reads TGCGCCAGCAGCCCCTGGGACAGACAAGAGACCCAGTACTTC.

V and J are TRBV29-1 and TRBJ2-3; 10 bases map to TRBD2. Unmatched junction bases numbered 0, after V lost 3 bases and J lost 6 bases. Germline CDR1 SQVTM, CDR2 ANQGSEA. The CDR3 extends over 12 amino acids. CDR3 region: CSVEGLADTQYF. In DNA form, the CDR3 reads TGCAGCGTTGAGGGACTAGCGGATACGCAGTATTTT.

At least ten counts were recorded for this clonotype. The chain uses TRBV12-3 or TRBV12-4 and TRBJ2-2, with D possibly being TRBD1 or TRBD2 (6 bases each). Trimming pared 3 bases from V and 4 bases from J, leaving 12 bases between. CDR3 length equals 15 residues. The CDR3 nucleotides read TGTGCCAGCAGTTTCTTGGGGGGCAGCACCGGGGAGCTGTTTTTT. This sequence encodes CASSFLGGSTGELFF.

In its sample, this clonotype is medium-sized. This chain connects TRBV12-3 or TRBV12-4 to TRBJ2-7, with a weak D call TRBD2 (6 bases). Trimming took 2 bases from V and 2 from J, leaving 10 bases between them. This CDR3 spans 14 amino acids. CDR3 in amino acids: CASSLYLATYEQYF. The CDR3 nucleotides read TGTGCCAGCAGTTTATATCTAGCGACCTACGAGCAGTACTTC.

This clonotype is classed as medium-sized. J is TRBJ2-1 and V is TRBV3-1; 7 positions agree with TRBD2. There are 13 residues in the CDR3. Germline V gene data show CDR1 as LGHDT and CDR2 as YNNKEL (reference sequence). Unmatched junction bases numbered 11, after V lost 7 bases and J lost 11 bases. CDR3 loop: CASTIGVSGQQFF. The CDR3 DNA reads as TGTGCCAGCACCATCGGGGTTAGCGGGCAGCAGTTCTTC.

This clonotype was found many times. The chain combines TRBV2 with TRBJ2-2; D may correspond to TRBD1 or TRBD2 (5 bases each). With 6 bases removed from V and 4 bases from J, the gap between germline ends came to 9 bases. Per the germline V gene, CDR1 is SNHLY and CDR2 is FYNNEI. The CDR3 is 13 amino acids. The CDR3 nucleotides are TGTGCCAGCAGAGGGGACGCCACCGGGGAGCTGTTTTTT. Its translation: CASRGDATGELFF. The whole variable domain, filled in from reference TRBV2 and TRBJ2-2, reads EPEVTQTPSHQVTQMGQEVILRCVPISNHLYFYWYRQILGQKVEFLVSFYNNEISEKSEIFDDQFSVERPDGSNFTLKIRSTKLEDSAMYFCASRGDATGELFFGEGSRLTVL.

This clonotype is classed as medium-sized. The V and J genes are TRBV7-6 and TRBJ1-6; D is perhaps TRBD1 (5 bases). V was trimmed by 1 base and J by 8 bases, leaving 6 bases between them. This CDR3 comprises 13 residues. Germline CDR1 SGHVS, CDR2 FNYEAQ. The CDR3 sequence: CASSLGRDSPLHF. The DNA for the CDR3 is TGTGCCAGCAGCTTAGGCAGGGATTCACCCCTCCACTTT. The full variable domain, in which reference TRBV7-6 and TRBJ1-6 provide the parts outside the CDR3, is GAGVSQSPRYKVTKRGQDVALRCDPISGHVSLYWYRQALGQGPEFLTYFNYEAQQDKSGLPNDRFSAERPEGSISTLTIQRTEQRDSAMYRCASSLGRDSPLHFGNGTRLTVT.

In its sample, this clonotype is medium-sized (0.01 to 0.1%). This chain connects TRBV24-1 to TRBJ2-3; D is ambiguous. This CDR3 is 14 amino acids long. The germline gives CDR1 KGHDR, CDR2 SFDVKD. V was clipped by 4 bases and J by 3 bases, with 10 bases between them. The CDR3: CATSEGRTTDTQYF. The CDR3, as DNA: TGTGCCACCAGTGAAGGACGGACGACAGATACGCAGTATTTT.

There are many counts of this clonotype. The J gene is TRBJ1-1, the V gene TRBV7-9, with D uncertain. Germline CDR1 reads SEHNR; CDR2 reads FQNEAQ (reference sequence). CDR3 length: 12 amino acids. Between the trimmed V and J ends, which lost 5 bases and 5 bases, there was a span of 9 bases. This CDR3 is CASSPAGTEAFF. The CDR3, as DNA: TGTGCCAGCAGCCCCGCGGGTACTGAAGCTTTCTTT.

This clonotype was detected ten times or more. This chain uses TRBV21-1 with TRBJ1-2; no DNA check was done on the table's D call, TRBD1. TRBV21-1 is a known pseudogene. The CDR3 runs to 21 residues. The CDR3 coding sequence is TGTGCCAGCAGCCGTACGTTAAAGAAGACAGGGCCCGGGGTGACTAACTATGGCTACACCTTC. Protein: CASSRTLKKTGPGVTNYGYTF.